These T cell receptor beta chains were read from a single sample in a study of CDR3 diversity in severe acne. TCRdb analysed the PCR reads with MiXCR anew, one entry per CDR3 protein. The sample contains about 84,000 distinct CDR3 sequences, approximately 51% of which appear only once. Material for sequencing was blood. These TCRs come from a male donor in good health, without acne. Both conserved end residues are part of each CDR3. The D gene is left open where the match is weak. The listing skips clone size in some rows; elsewhere it reads once, few, many or a size class.

D gene	J gene	V gene	clone size	CDR3 DNA	CDR3 protein
.	TRBJ2-7	TRBV29-1	.	TGCAGCGTTGACACGTCCTACGAGCAGTACTTC	CSVDTSYEQYF
TRBD2	TRBJ2-7	TRBV9	few	TGTGCCAGCAGCCCTCGGACTAGCGGGAGTTCCGAGCAGTACTTC	CASSPRTSGSSEQYF
TRBD1	TRBJ2-7	TRBV20-1	few	TGCAGTGCCTTTCGGGACAGCGACTACGAGCAGTACTTC	CSAFRDSDYEQYF
.	TRBJ2-2	TRBV20-1	.	TGCAGTGCTATCGGTAGGCCCGGAAACACCGGGGAGCTGTTTTTT	CSAIGRPGNTGELFF
.	TRBJ1-1	TRBV7-9	.	TGTGCCAGCAGCTTAGCGGGGGAGGGGATGAACACTGAAGCTTTCTTT	CASSLAGEGMNTEAFF
.	TRBJ1-6	TRBV20-1	.	TGCAGTGCTAGAGCGGTCCAGGCGAATAATTCACCCCTCCACTTT	CSARAVQANNSPLHF
.	TRBJ1-3	TRBV7-9	few	TGTGCCACCCCGGGCAGGGACGGAAACACCATATATTTT	CATPGRDGNTIYF
TRBD2	TRBJ2-5	TRBV5-6	many	TGTGCCAGCAGCCGCCCAATAGCGGGCGGGGGGGAGACCCAGTACTTC	CASSRPIAGGGETQYF
.	TRBJ1-6	TRBV12-5	many	TGTGCTAGTGGTTTGCTGGCAGGCCTTCAATTGAGCTCCTATAATTCACCCCTCCACTTT	CASGLLAGLQLSSYNSPLHF
TRBD2	TRBJ2-7	TRBV5-1	.	TGTGCCAGCAGCCCATCCTTCAGCGGGAGGGGCGAGCAGTACTTC	CASSPSFSGRGEQYF
.	TRBJ2-7	TRBV9	.	TGTGCCAGCAGCGTAGGGGGAGAGACCCACGAACAGTACTTC	CASSVGGETHEQYF
.	TRBJ2-1	TRBV13	many	TGTGCCAGCAGCCCCCGGGACCATGAACACTACAATGAGCAGTTCTTC	CASSPRDHEHYNEQFF
.	TRBJ2-5	TRBV6-5	many	TGTGCCAGCAGATCATTCCAAGAGACCCAGTACTTC	CASRSFQETQYF
TRBD2	TRBJ2-5	TRBV6-5	.	TGTGCCAGCAGTTCCGCGGGAGAAGGAGGGCAGACCCAGTACTTC	CASSSAGEGGQTQYF
.	TRBJ1-3	TRBV25-1	.	TGTGCCAGCAGTCCACCCCAGGGAAACACCATATATTTT	CASSPPQGNTIYF
TRBD2	TRBJ2-1	TRBV5-1	many	TGCGCCAGCAGCTTACGACTAGCGGGGGGCGGGGATGAGCAGTTCTTC	CASSLRLAGGGDEQFF
TRBD2	TRBJ2-3	TRBV7-8	many	TGTGCCAGCAGCTTAGGACTAGCGGGAGCTTCGGATACGCAGTATTTT	CASSLGLAGASDTQYF